A selection of T cell receptor beta chains follows, all from one sample in a study of blood T cell repertoires in COVID-19. Measured with immunoSEQ multiplex PCR; TCRdb has only the in-frame clones, and not every one. The repertoire holds approximately 160,000 clones, with about 80% as singletons. The sequencing input was peripheral blood. The receptors here all came from a man aged 60-69 years with acute or convalescent COVID-19. Both conserved end residues are trimmed from each CDR3.

>TRBJ2-5|TRBV3-1/TRBV3-2
ASSQAQRGEPWYQETQY
>TRBJ2-5|TRBV9
ASSTDIQETQY
>TRBJ1-3|TRBV18
ASSPSDRGTIY
>TRBJ2-3|TRBV11-3
ASSQDWGTDTQY
>TRBJ1-2|TRBV6-5
ASSQGGGYT
>TRBJ1-2|TRBV5-1
ASSLEGAYGYT
>TRBJ1-1|TRBV7-3
ASSVDGAGQGSSTEAF
>TRBJ2-7|TRBV30
AIGQGGAYEQY
>TRBJ1-5|TRBV7-9
ASSQGQGQQPQH
>TRBJ1-1|TRBV24-1
ATSDHRTGGTEAF
>TRBJ1-1|TRBV18
ASSFTGGNTEAF
>TRBJ1-4|TRBV18
ASSPLQGTREEKLF
>TRBJ2-5|TRBV9
ASSPQNRIGTQY
>TRBJ1-3|TRBV9
ASSVEGSLSGNTIY
>TRBJ1-4|TRBV5-5
ASSHPDSLALF
>TRBJ1-3|TRBV11-2
ASSFSVGAISGNTIY
>TRBJ1-2|TRBV19
ATQPGQGAYGYT